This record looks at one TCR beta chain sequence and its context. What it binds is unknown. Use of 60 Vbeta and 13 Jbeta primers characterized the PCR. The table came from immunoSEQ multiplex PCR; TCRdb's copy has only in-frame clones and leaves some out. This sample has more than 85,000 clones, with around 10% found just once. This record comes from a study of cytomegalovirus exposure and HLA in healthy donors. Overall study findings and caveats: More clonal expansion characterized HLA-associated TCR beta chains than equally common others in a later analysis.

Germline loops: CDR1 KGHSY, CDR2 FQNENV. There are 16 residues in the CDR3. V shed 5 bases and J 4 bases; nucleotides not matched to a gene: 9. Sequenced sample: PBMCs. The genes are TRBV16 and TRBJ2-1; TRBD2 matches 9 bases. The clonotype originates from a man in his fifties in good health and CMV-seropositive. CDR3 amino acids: CASSIATSGKYNEQFF. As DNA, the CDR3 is TGTGCCAGCAGCATAGCGACTAGCGGTAAATACAATGAGCAGTTCTTC.